A single TCR beta chain is shown here with its context. Its antigen is undetermined. A multiplex PCR was run with 60 Vbeta primers and 13 Jbeta primers. Per the original data handling: Around 11 million of tens of millions of unique TCR beta chains were shared, per a later count. The data were produced by immunoSEQ multiplex PCR, yet TCRdb's version contains in-frame clones alone and is incomplete. V and J calls plus clone size are reproduced from that table; the DNA served to infer D and trimming. The sample includes 130,000 to 150,000 clones, 60% to 85% seen only once; the top ten take around 13%. The CDR3 totals 17 residues. The germline V gene has CDR1 PRHDT and CDR2 FYEKMQ (reference sequence). V lost 5 bases, J lost 4 bases, and 21 bases lay in between. These data come from a study of cytomegalovirus exposure and HLA in healthy donors. Findings and caveats of the study: Trimming of TCR beta V- and J-genes showed a link, identified in a later analysis, to a missense DCLRE1C variant. Using a false discovery rate of 0.05, a later analysis showed that around 16,000 TCR beta sequences were associated with HLA alleles. The authors considered a cluster of highly shared sequence variants likely to be a sequencing artifact.

The V call is TRBV13, the J call TRBJ1-3; no firm D call. This sequence was found in a man in his forties in good health and CMV-seropositive. Input material: PBMCs. CDR3 nucleotides: TGTGCCAGCAGCCCCTGGACTGCCAGGTTGGACGGAAACACCATATATTTT. Translated: CASSPWTARLDGNTIYF.